This T cell receptor beta chain derives from a study of cytomegalovirus exposure and HLA in healthy donors. Germline V CDR1 and CDR2: MGHRA, YSYEKL. Trimming took 4 bases from V and 6 from J, leaving 19 bases between them. There are 16 residues in the CDR3. The PCR ran on 60 Vbeta and 13 Jbeta primers. Clones were read by immunoSEQ multiplex PCR, and TCRdb kept only the in-frame ones, dropping some. The sample has roughly 150,000 clones, about 85% seen once. The chain employs TRBV4-1 and TRBJ2-1; possible D gene TRBD2, 7 bases. The source material was PBMCs. The receptor was isolated from a man aged 45-60 years in good health and CMV-seropositive. In DNA form, the CDR3 reads TGCGCCAGCAGCCTCATTGGGGGGGCAGTACGCAATGAGCAGTTCTTC. Protein product: CASSLIGGAVRNEQFF.